The entry below gives a single TCR beta chain sequence along with its context. This sample was taken from a study of blood T cell repertoires in COVID-19. For the study at large: Nucleic acid was either cDNA or gDNA, and it came from T cells, B-cell-depleted T cells, or PBMCs.

The method was immunoSEQ multiplex PCR; TCRdb's version includes in-frame clones alone and lacks a portion of them. The sample lists about 190,000 clones; 80% to 85% were seen once. Germline-derived CDR1 and CDR2 are GTSNPN and SVGIG (reference sequence). Trimming pared 6 bases from V and 1 base from J, leaving 13 bases between. CDR3 length: 14 amino acids. This receptor was identified in a woman in her twenties or thirties with acute or convalescent COVID-19. This chain joins TRBV30 and TRBJ1-3; D gene uncertain. Sequenced sample: peripheral blood. The CDR3 bases are TGTGCCTGCCGCATGCCGGGGTCTGGAAACACCATATATTTT. It codes for CACRMPGSGNTIYF.